This T cell receptor (beta chain) was obtained from a study of CD8 T cells in Susac syndrome. Reverse transcription of roughly 0.5 to 1 ug RNA was performed with random hexamers. Each CDR3 protein gets one entry after TCRdb re-called the immunoSEQ multiplex PCR reads with MiXCR. The data show about 47,000 distinct CDR3 sequences, more than 85% seen once. This TCR came from a human donor in good health. The specimen was CD8+ T cells from PBMCs.

The CDR3 region is CASSYPREAYNEQFF. CDR3 nucleotide sequence: TGTGCCAGCAGCTATCCACGGGAGGCCTACAATGAGCAGTTCTTC. The rearrangement joins TRBV7-8 to TRBJ2-1; 7 bases line up with TRBD2. V was clipped by 4 bases and J by 2 bases; unmatched bases: 5. This CDR3 region has 15 residues. Germline V gives CDR1 SGHVS, CDR2 FQNEAQ.